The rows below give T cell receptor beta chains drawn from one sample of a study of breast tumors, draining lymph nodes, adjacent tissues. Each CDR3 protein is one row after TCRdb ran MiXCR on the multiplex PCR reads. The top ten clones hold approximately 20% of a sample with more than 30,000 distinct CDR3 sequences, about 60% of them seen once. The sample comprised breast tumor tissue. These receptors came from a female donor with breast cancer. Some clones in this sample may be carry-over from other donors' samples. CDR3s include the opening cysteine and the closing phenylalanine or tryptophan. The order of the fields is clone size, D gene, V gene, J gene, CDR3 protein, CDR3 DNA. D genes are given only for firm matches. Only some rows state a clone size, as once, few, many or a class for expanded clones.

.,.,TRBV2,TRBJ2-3,CASGGPLADTQYF,TGTGCCAGCGGGGGGCCCCTTGCAGATACGCAGTATTTT
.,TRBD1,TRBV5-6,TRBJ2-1,CASSSGQGAREQFF,TGTGCCAGCAGCTCAGGACAGGGGGCACGTGAGCAGTTCTTC
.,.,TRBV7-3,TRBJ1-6,CASSFGGDNSPLHF,TGTGCCAGCAGCTTCGGGGGAGATAATTCACCCCTCCACTTT
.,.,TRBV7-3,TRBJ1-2,CASSLHATGVSGYTF,TGTGCCAGCAGCTTACATGCAACGGGGGTTTCGGGCTACACCTTC
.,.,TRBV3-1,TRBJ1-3,CASSQGQWDTIYF,TGTGCCAGCAGCCAAGGGCAATGGGACACCATATATTTT
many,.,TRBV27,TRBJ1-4,CASSTGGNTNEKLFF,TGTGCCAGCAGTACCGGGGGGAACACTAATGAAAAACTGTTTTTT
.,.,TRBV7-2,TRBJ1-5,CASSPDRQYRPQHF,TGTGCCAGCAGCCCCGATCGACAGTATCGGCCCCAGCATTTT
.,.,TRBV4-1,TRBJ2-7,CASSQDSRGRQYF,TGCGCCAGCAGCCAAGATTCGCGGGGCAGGCAGTACTTC
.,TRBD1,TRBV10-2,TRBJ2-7,CASRGTAVYEQYF,TGCGCCAGCAGAGGGACAGCAGTTTACGAGCAGTACTTC
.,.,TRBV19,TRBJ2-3,CASSRARAADTQYF,TGTGCCAGTAGTAGAGCGAGGGCTGCAGATACGCAGTATTTT
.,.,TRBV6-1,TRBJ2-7,CAGDQGGESYEQYF,TGTGCCGGCGATCAGGGCGGCGAGTCCTACGAGCAGTACTTC
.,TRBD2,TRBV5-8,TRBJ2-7,CASTETPGLASYEQYF,TGTGCCAGCACCGAAACGCCGGGACTAGCATCCTACGAGCAGTACTTC
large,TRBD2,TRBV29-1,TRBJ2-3,CSVPGVAGAVTDTQYF,TGCAGCGTTCCCGGGGTAGCGGGGGCGGTCACAGATACGCAGTATTTT
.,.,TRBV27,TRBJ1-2,CASSLSAGETDYGYTF,TGTGCCAGCAGTTTATCCGCAGGAGAAACGGACTATGGCTACACCTTC
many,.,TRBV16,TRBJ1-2,CASSQSSSSATNYGYTF,TGTGCCAGCAGCCAATCGAGTTCATCCGCTACTAACTATGGCTACACCTTC
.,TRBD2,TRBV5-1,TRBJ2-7,CASSLLGTSETYEQYF,TGCGCCAGCAGCTTGCTCGGCACTAGCGAAACCTACGAGCAGTACTTC